This TCR beta chain was profiled in a study of blood T cells in healthy people across ages. For the second PCR, which ran for about 7 to 11 cycles, a sample-barcoded 5' primer and a J-beta primer mix were used. A tag from a template-switch adaptor with 12 random nucleotides marked each cDNA molecule. Any given sample supplied a minimum of 2.5 million CDR3-containing paired-end reads. TCRdb re-called the 5' RACE reads through MiXCR, storing one row per CDR3 protein. The table records more than 650,000 distinct CDR3 sequences, about 20% of them present only once. For every donor, a draw yielded approximately 9.8 milliliters of peripheral blood. Samples each yielded at least 5 micrograms of total RNA. With 2 bases removed from V and 1 base from J, the gap between germline ends came to 17 bases. The CDR3 covers 17 residues. The germline V gene encodes CDR1 MNHEY and CDR2 SVGAGI.

V gene TRBV6-5 combines with J gene TRBJ2-5; maybe TRBD2 (6 bases). This clonotype originated in a man aged 70-80 years in good health. Sample: blood. The CDR3 DNA reads TGTGCCAGCAGTTACCTTCGGGATTCGCGGGGCCAAGAGACCCAGTACTTC. Its translation: CASSYLRDSRGQETQYF.